This T cell receptor (beta chain) was recovered during a study of control samples from healthy donors and cancer patients. In germline, CDR1 is SQVTM, CDR2 ANQGSEA. V was clipped by 4 bases and J by 4 bases; unmatched bases: 8. This CDR3 contains 15 residues. The repertoire was sequenced with immunoSEQ multiplex PCR; TCRdb's copy has only in-frame clones and lacks some. In the table there are approximately 81,000 clones, around 94% of which are singletons. The sequencing sample was made of blood. This receptor was identified in a woman younger than 30 in good health. The rearrangement uses TRBV29-1 and TRBJ2-7, with 12 bases lining up with TRBD2. The CDR3 sequence is CSVGNTSGRLYEQYF. The CDR3 region has the DNA TGCAGCGTTGGCAATACTAGCGGGAGGCTGTACGAGCAGTACTTC.